A selection of T cell receptor beta chains follows, all from one sample in a study of CD8+ T cells in alopecia areata. TCRdb keeps only in-frame clones here, not all; method: immunoSEQ multiplex PCR. The repertoire holds approximately 150,000 clones, with 50% to 75% as singletons. Sequencing used CD4+ T cells sorted from blood, obtained between weeks 55 and 70, from a patient treated with tofacitinib. All receptors derive from a human donor with alopecia areata. Both conserved end residues are part of each CDR3. A D gene is named only where the DNA matches it firmly. Part of the rows lack a size; the others show once, few, many or a class for expanded clones.

>TRBJ2-1|.|TRBD2|TRBV9
CASSPQRGTYNEQFF
TGTGCCAGCAGCCCTCAGCGGGGCACCTACAATGAGCAGTTCTTC
>TRBJ2-1|.|.|TRBV7-9
CASSSKGGSYNEQFF
TGTGCCAGCAGCTCCAAGGGGGGATCCTACAATGAGCAGTTCTTC
>TRBJ1-4|.|.|TRBV27
CASRGIGEKLFF
TGTGCCAGTCGGGGGATCGGTGAAAAACTGTTTTTT
>TRBJ1-2|.|.|TRBV5-1
CASSLEDALRRGYTF
TGCGCCAGCAGCTTGGAGGACGCCCTCCGCCGGGGCTACACCTTC
>TRBJ2-1|.|.|TRBV25-1
CASSGDWSEQFF
TGTGCCAGCAGTGGGGACTGGAGTGAGCAGTTCTTC
>TRBJ2-7|.|.|TRBV29-1
CSVTGGSTDLSYEQYF
TGCAGCGTTACTGGGGGATCCACAGATTTGTCCTACGAGCAGTACTTC
>TRBJ2-7|.|.|TRBV25-1
CASSDSYEQYF
TGTGCCAGCAGTGATAGCTACGAGCAGTACTTC
>TRBJ2-1|.|.|TRBV4-1
CASSQDLRYNEQFF
TGCGCCAGCAGCCAAGATTTGAGGTACAATGAGCAGTTCTTC
>TRBJ1-1|.|.|TRBV5-1
CASSFGQVNTEAFF
TGCGCCAGCAGCTTTGGTCAGGTAAACACTGAAGCTTTCTTT
>TRBJ1-5|.|.|TRBV6-1
CASSEARYQPQHF
TGTGCCAGCAGTGAAGCGCGTTATCAGCCCCAGCATTTT
>TRBJ2-3|.|.|TRBV29-1
CSVEFWGQGTDTQYF
TGCAGCGTTGAATTTTGGGGGCAGGGCACAGATACGCAGTATTTT
>TRBJ1-5|.|TRBD1|TRBV27
CATQGAKGNQPQHF
TGTGCCACACAGGGGGCTAAGGGCAATCAGCCCCAGCATTTT
>TRBJ2-5|.|TRBD1|TRBV19
CASSTTGTGETQYF
TGTGCCAGTAGTACCACAGGGACAGGAGAGACCCAGTACTTC
>TRBJ1-5|.|.|TRBV6-6
CASSWTVNQPQHF
TGTGCCAGCAGTTGGACAGTCAATCAGCCCCAGCATTTT
>TRBJ2-1|.|.|TRBV5-4
CASSRMGLTTYNEQFF
TGTGCCAGCAGTCGGATGGGGCTTACCACCTACAATGAGCAGTTCTTC
>TRBJ1-1|.|.|TRBV12-5
CASGLVLARGLNTEAFF
TGTGCTAGTGGTTTGGTACTTGCCAGGGGTCTGAACACTGAAGCTTTCTTT
>TRBJ2-3|.|.|TRBV19
CASAAADTQYF
TGTGCCAGTGCAGCTGCAGATACGCAGTATTTT
>TRBJ1-1|.|.|TRBV30
CAWSVQRNTEAFF
TGTGCCTGGAGTGTACAAAGGAACACTGAAGCTTTCTTT
>TRBJ2-5|.|TRBD2|TRBV9
CASSVTGLAGGQETQYF
TGTGCCAGCAGCGTCACCGGACTAGCGGGGGGACAAGAGACCCAGTACTTC
>TRBJ2-5|.|TRBD1|TRBV28
CASSLTPGQGSETQYF
TGTGCCAGCAGTCTGACTCCGGGACAGGGGTCGGAGACCCAGTACTTC
>TRBJ1-1|.|.|TRBV6-5
CASSNGRTTEAFF
TGTGCCAGCAGCAATGGACGGACCACTGAAGCTTTCTTT
>TRBJ2-5|few|TRBD1|TRBV7-7
CASSLSGTGKETQYF
TGTGCCAGCAGCTTATCGGGGACAGGGAAAGAGACCCAGTACTTC
>TRBJ2-1|.|TRBD2|TRBV7-8
CASSTRTSGGANEQFF
TGTGCCAGCAGCACCCGGACTAGCGGGGGGGCCAATGAGCAGTTCTTC
>TRBJ2-5|.|.|TRBV29-1
CSVVTGNQETQYF
TGCAGCGTTGTAACAGGGAACCAAGAGACCCAGTACTTC
>TRBJ2-7|.|.|TRBV6-5
CASSYSLNRVEQYF
TGTGCCAGCAGTTACTCACTCAACAGGGTCGAGCAGTACTTC
>TRBJ2-1|many|.|TRBV7-2
CASSSVIANEQFF
TGTGCCAGCAGCTCGGTTATAGCCAATGAGCAGTTCTTC
>TRBJ2-6|.|.|TRBV18
CASSPPGGLSGANVLTF
TGTGCCAGCTCACCACCAGGGGGACTTTCTGGGGCCAACGTCCTGACTTTC
>TRBJ1-2|few|.|TRBV5-6
CASSLVAGRSYGYTF
TGTGCCAGCAGCTTGGTGGCCGGAAGAAGCTATGGCTACACCTTC
>TRBJ1-2|.|.|TRBV7-9
CASSLPRGRGGNYGYTF
TGTGCCAGCAGCCTCCCGAGGGGCCGGGGAGGTAACTATGGCTACACCTTC
>TRBJ2-2|once|.|TRBV25-1
CASRRGPSMVDTGELFF
TGTGCCAGCAGAAGAGGACCCTCAATGGTGGACACCGGGGAGCTGTTTTTT
>TRBJ2-3|.|TRBD1|TRBV19
CASHPGTGGAGFWVDTQYF
TGTGCCAGTCACCCCGGGACAGGGGGCGCCGGATTTTGGGTGGATACGCAGTATTTT
>TRBJ2-3|.|TRBD2|TRBV29-1
CSVCSGVSTDTQYF
TGCAGCGTCTGCAGCGGGGTGAGCACAGATACGCAGTATTTT
>TRBJ2-3|.|TRBD2|TRBV30
CAWSAIAGGDTQYF
TGTGCCTGGAGCGCGATAGCGGGGGGGGATACGCAGTATTTT
>TRBJ2-7|.|.|TRBV7-8
CASTGRSSYEQYF
TGTGCCAGCACGGGCAGGAGCTCCTACGAGCAGTACTTC
>TRBJ2-5|.|TRBD1|TRBV7-9
CASSIQTGERETQYF
TGTGCCAGCAGCATACAGACAGGGGAACGGGAGACCCAGTACTTC
>TRBJ1-1|.|TRBD1|TRBV6-5
CASSVAGGQDTEAFF
TGTGCCAGCAGTGTGGCAGGGGGTCAGGACACTGAAGCTTTCTTT
>TRBJ1-6|.|.|TRBV6-5
CASSFPTGHNLHF
TGTGCCAGCAGTTTCCCAACAGGCCACAACCTCCACTTT
>TRBJ2-5|.|TRBD1|TRBV10-3
CAISDRDRDPQETQYF
TGTGCCATCAGTGATCGGGACAGGGACCCTCAAGAGACCCAGTACTTC
>TRBJ2-3|.|.|TRBV25-1
CASSRGDGPDTQYF
TGTGCCAGCAGCCGCGGGGATGGCCCAGATACGCAGTATTTT
>TRBJ2-5|.|TRBD1|TRBV18
CASSPPKSSGQEDF
TGTGCCAGCTCACCACCTAAATCTTCAGGACAGGAGGACTTC
>TRBJ2-5|once|.|TRBV25-1
CASSGLGGHSLETQYF
TGTGCCAGCAGTGGCCTGGGGGGACATAGCTTGGAGACCCAGTACTTC
>TRBJ2-5|.|.|TRBV4-2
CASSQVSQGSSETQYF
TGTGCCAGCAGCCAAGTCTCCCAGGGGTCATCAGAGACCCAGTACTTC